The rows below give T cell receptor beta chains drawn from one sample of a study of blood T cell repertoires in COVID-19. Measured with immunoSEQ multiplex PCR; TCRdb has only the in-frame clones, and not every one. The sample holds 270,000 or so clones; approximately 81% are singletons and the top ten take roughly 3.1%. The sequenced sample consisted of peripheral blood. These receptors were collected from a woman under 30 with acute or convalescent COVID-19. CDR3s include the opening cysteine and the closing phenylalanine or tryptophan. The D gene is left open where the match is weak. Clone size, where shown, is once, few, many, or a class for clones that have expanded.

D,V,size,J,DNA,CDR3
TRBD1,TRBV7-8,NA,TRBJ2-5,TGTGCCAGCAGCTTATATGGCAGGGGGCAGGAGACCCAGTACTTC,CASSLYGRGQETQYF
TRBD1,TRBV19,NA,TRBJ1-5,TGTGCCAGTAGCGGACAGGGGGTGATGACCGATCAGCCCCAGCATTTT,CASSGQGVMTDQPQHF
TRBD1,TRBV7-2,NA,TRBJ1-2,TGTGCCAGCAGCTTAGCGGTGGCAGGGGGCATTATTGGCTACACCTTC,CASSLAVAGGIIGYTF
TRBD1,TRBV28,NA,TRBJ1-4,TGTGCCAGCGAAGGACCCGGGACAGGCAGGGAAAAACTGTTTTTT,CASEGPGTGREKLFF
TRBD1,TRBV29-1,NA,TRBJ2-5,TGCAGCGTTGGAGACAGGGGGGTGGGGACCCAGTACTTC,CSVGDRGVGTQYF
NA,TRBV27,NA,TRBJ2-7,TGTGCCAGCAGTTTTCCCGGGGCCTACGAGCAGTACTTC,CASSFPGAYEQYF
NA,TRBV6-1,few,TRBJ2-3,TGTGCCAGCAGTGAAAGACTAGGAAACACAGATACGCAGTATTTT,CASSERLGNTDTQYF
NA,TRBV5-5,NA,TRBJ1-2,TGTGCCAGCAGCTTTCAGGGGACCTATGGCTACACCTTC,CASSFQGTYGYTF
TRBD2,TRBV3-1/TRBV3-2,NA,TRBJ2-2,TGTGCCAGCAGCCAAGTGGGAGCCGGGACTAGCGCCGGGGAGCTGTTTTTT,CASSQVGAGTSAGELFF
TRBD2,TRBV2,NA,TRBJ2-1,TGTGCCAGCAGTCCTTTTAACAAGCGGGCTCTGGGGGGGAATGAGCAGTTCTTC,CASSPFNKRALGGNEQFF
TRBD2,TRBV4-3,NA,TRBJ2-1,TGCGCCAGCAGCCAAGATATCCGGACTAGCGGGGGGCTAAGCTCCTACAATGAGCAGTTCTTC,CASSQDIRTSGGLSSYNEQFF
TRBD2,TRBV5-4,NA,TRBJ2-3,TGTGCCAGCAGCTTGGGGACTAGCGGGAGAGGTAGCACAGATACGCAGTATTTT,CASSLGTSGRGSTDTQYF
NA,TRBV3-1/TRBV3-2,NA,TRBJ2-6,TGTGCCAGCAGCCAAGAACAGGGCTCGAGTACCTCTGGGGCCAACGTCCTGACTTTC,CASSQEQGSSTSGANVLTF
TRBD2,TRBV11-2,NA,TRBJ2-1,TGTGCCAGCAGCTTAAGACTAGCGGGAGTTATTGATGAGCAGTTCTTC,CASSLRLAGVIDEQFF
TRBD1,TRBV7-2,NA,TRBJ2-3,TGTGCCAGCAGCTTTACAGGGGGCAGTTTAGGAGATACGCAGTATTTT,CASSFTGGSLGDTQYF
NA,TRBV25-1,NA,TRBJ1-1,TGTGCCAGCAGCAGGATGAACACTGAAGCTTTCTTT,CASSRMNTEAFF
TRBD1,TRBV4-3,NA,TRBJ1-2,TGCGCCAGCAGCCAGATGCCAGGGGGTTACGGCTACACCTTC,CASSQMPGGYGYTF
NA,TRBV6-5,NA,TRBJ1-4,TGTGCCAGCAGCCGGACAGCTCTTAATGAAAAACTGTTTTTT,CASSRTALNEKLFF
TRBD2,TRBV28,NA,TRBJ2-3,TGTGCCAGCAGTTTCGCGGGAGGGGCGATAGGAGATACGCAGTATTTT,CASSFAGGAIGDTQYF
NA,TRBV5-4,NA,TRBJ1-6,TGTGCCAGCAGCTTGGCCCAGGGTCTTGGATCACCCCTCCACTTT,CASSLAQGLGSPLHF
NA,TRBV14,few,TRBJ1-1,TGTGCCAGCAGGAGACAGGTGAACACTGAAGCTTTCTTT,CASRRQVNTEAFF
NA,TRBV28,NA,TRBJ1-6,TGTGCCAGCAGTTTAGGGCCCTCTAATTCACCCCTCCACTTT,CASSLGPSNSPLHF
TRBD1,TRBV19,NA,TRBJ1-3,TGTGCCAGTAGTATACCGGACAGGTTTGGAAACACCATATATTTT,CASSIPDRFGNTIYF
TRBD2,TRBV18,NA,TRBJ2-1,TGTGCCAGCTCACCGCCCGGGACTAGCGGGTTCAATGAGCAGTTCTTC,CASSPPGTSGFNEQFF
NA,TRBV27,NA,TRBJ2-1,TGTGCCAGCAGCCCCTTGCGGGACGGTGAGCAGTTCTTC,CASSPLRDGEQFF
NA,TRBV5-1,once,TRBJ2-3,TGCGCCAGCAGCTTAGGGACTCTAGACGGCACAGATACGCAGTATTTT,CASSLGTLDGTDTQYF
NA,TRBV20-1,NA,TRBJ2-7,TGCAGTGCTATTGACAGTTACGAGCAGTACTTC,CSAIDSYEQYF
TRBD1,TRBV28,once,TRBJ1-2,TGTGCCAGCAGTCAAGGACAGGGGGCGCTTGGCTACACCTTC,CASSQGQGALGYTF
NA,TRBV27,NA,TRBJ1-2,TGTGCCAGCAGTTTCACTCCCGGGGGGCGGGATGGCTACACCTTC,CASSFTPGGRDGYTF
NA,TRBV24-1,NA,TRBJ2-1,TGTGCCACCAGTGATTTCTCCAATGAGCAGTTCTTC,CATSDFSNEQFF
NA,TRBV5-1,NA,TRBJ1-4,TGCGCCAGCAGCTTGGGTCACAGGGAGGAAAAACTGTTTTTT,CASSLGHREEKLFF
NA,TRBV4-3,NA,TRBJ2-1,TGCGCCAGCAGCCAAGTCCGGACCCCGGCGGGGCAGTTCTTC,CASSQVRTPAGQFF
NA,TRBV5-1,NA,TRBJ2-6,TGCGCCAGCAGCTTCTCGACCCGACGGGATTACTCTGGGGCCAACGTCCTGACTTTC,CASSFSTRRDYSGANVLTF
NA,TRBV27,NA,TRBJ2-7,TGTGCCAGCAGTTTTGGCCACCGGGGCTACGAGCAGTACTTC,CASSFGHRGYEQYF
NA,TRBV11-2,once,TRBJ2-2,TGTGCCAGCACGAACCGGGACATCAACACCGGGGAGCTGTTTTTT,CASTNRDINTGELFF